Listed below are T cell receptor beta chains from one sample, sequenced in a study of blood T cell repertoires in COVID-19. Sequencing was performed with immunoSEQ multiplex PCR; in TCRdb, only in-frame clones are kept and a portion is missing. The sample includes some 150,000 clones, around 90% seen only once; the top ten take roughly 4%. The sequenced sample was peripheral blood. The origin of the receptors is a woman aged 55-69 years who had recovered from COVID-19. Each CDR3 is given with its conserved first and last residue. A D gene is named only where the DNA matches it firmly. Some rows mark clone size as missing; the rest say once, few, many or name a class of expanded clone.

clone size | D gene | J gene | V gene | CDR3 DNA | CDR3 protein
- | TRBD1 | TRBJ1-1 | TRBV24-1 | TGTGCCACCAGTGGGACAGGGGACACTGAAGCTTTCTTT | CATSGTGDTEAFF
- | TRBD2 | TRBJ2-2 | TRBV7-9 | TGTGCCAGCAGCTCTCAGGGAGGGTATTTCACCGGGGAGCTGTTTTTT | CASSSQGGYFTGELFF
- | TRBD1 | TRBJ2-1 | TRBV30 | TGTGCCTGGCAGCGACAGGGTGGTGAGCAGTTCTTC | CAWQRQGGEQFF
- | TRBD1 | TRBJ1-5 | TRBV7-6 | TGTGCCAGCAGCAAAAACAGGGGGCAGGGCAATCAGCCCCAGCATTTT | CASSKNRGQGNQPQHF
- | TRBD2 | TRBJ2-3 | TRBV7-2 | TGTGCCAGCAGCTCCTGGGCTAGCGGGGTCGGCACAGATACGCAGTATTTT | CASSSWASGVGTDTQYF
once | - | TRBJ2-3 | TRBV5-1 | TGCGCCAGCAGCGACGCAGGAACAGATACGCAGTATTTT | CASSDAGTDTQYF
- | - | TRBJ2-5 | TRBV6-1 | TGTGCCAGCAGTGAAGGGGCTAGCAGGGGTGTGGAGACCCAGTACTTC | CASSEGASRGVETQYF
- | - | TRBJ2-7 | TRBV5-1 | TGCGCCAGCAGGACACAACAGGTCTCCTACGAGCAGTACTTC | CASRTQQVSYEQYF
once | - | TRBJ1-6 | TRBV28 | TGTGCCAGCAGTTCGCAAGGGGGAGGGCCCCTCCACTTT | CASSSQGGGPLHF
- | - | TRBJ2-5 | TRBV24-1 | TGTGCCACCAGTGCCTCCAGGGTCCAAGAGACCCAGTACTTC | CATSASRVQETQYF
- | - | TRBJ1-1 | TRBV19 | TGTGCCAGTAGGAGAGCGGGGGGGAACACTGAAGCTTTCTTT | CASRRAGGNTEAFF
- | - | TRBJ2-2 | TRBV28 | TGTGCCAGCAAAAGAGAGCGTACCGGGGAGCTGTTTTTT | CASKRERTGELFF
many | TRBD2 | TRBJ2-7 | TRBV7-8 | TGTGCCAGCAGCTTAGAAGCGGGGTCCTACGAGCAGTACTTC | CASSLEAGSYEQYF